These 12 T cell receptor beta chains were all obtained from the same sample, sequenced in a study of cytomegalovirus exposure and HLA in healthy donors. PCR employed 60 Vbeta and 13 Jbeta primers. TCRdb's copy holds only in-frame clones and misses some; the assay was immunoSEQ multiplex PCR. This table holds 99,000 or so clones, roughly a tenth found once. Input material: PBMCs. All receptors come from a man aged 40-50 years in good health and CMV-seropositive.

A word on this clone: In the same sample, other DNA sequences code for this CDR3. The gene calls are TRBV19 and TRBJ1-4; possible D gene TRBD1, 6 bases. The CDR3 extends over 15 amino acids. Trimming pared 5 bases from V and 0 bases from J, leaving 10 bases between. Germline V gives CDR1 LNHDA, CDR2 SQIVND (reference sequence). The CDR3 nucleotides are TGTGCCAGTAGTCTCGACAGGACAACTAATGAAAAACTGTTTTTT. As protein: CASSLDRTTNEKLFF.

The rearrangement links TRBV9 to TRBJ1-1; 7 bases map to TRBD1. This CDR3 contains 14 residues. The V gene's germline CDR1 is SGDLS and CDR2 YYNGEE. Losses at the gene ends were 0 bases for V and 7 bases for J; bases not matched to a gene: 6. CDR3 region: CASSVVTRGIEAFF. Written as DNA, the CDR3 is TGTGCCAGCAGCGTAGTAACCAGGGGGATTGAAGCTTTCTTT. Together with reference TRBV9 and TRBJ1-1, the CDR3 gives the full variable domain: DSGVTQTPKHLITATGQRVTLRCSPRSGDLSVYWYQQSLDQGLQFLIQYYNGEERAKGNILERFSAQQFPDLHSELNLSSLELGDSALYFCASSVVTRGIEAFFGQGTRLTVV.

This clone was observed a few times. The chain employs TRBV4-1 and TRBJ2-7; weak D call: TRBD2 (6 bases). The CDR3 runs to 17 residues. Between the trimmed V and J ends, which lost 0 bases and 0 bases, there was a span of 15 bases. The germline gives CDR1 MGHRA, CDR2 YSYEKL. Here the CDR3 reads CASSQDLGLARSYEQYF. The CDR3 region has the DNA TGCGCCAGCAGCCAAGATCTAGGTCTAGCGCGCTCCTACGAGCAGTACTTC.

This clone showed up just a few times. V gene TRBV13 combines with J gene TRBJ2-2; 12 nucleotides match TRBD2. This CDR3 comprises 15 residues. The germline CDR1 and CDR2 sequences are PRHDT and FYEKMQ (reference sequence). The chain's CDR3 is CASGLAGFGTGELFF. Written as DNA, the CDR3 is TGTGCAAGCGGACTAGCGGGATTTGGTACCGGGGAGCTGTTTTTT. The variable domain in full, with the rest retrieved from reference TRBV13 and TRBJ2-2, is AAGVIQSPRHLIKEKRETATLKCYPIPRHDTVYWYQQGPGQDPQFLISFYEKMQSDKGSIPDRFSAQQFSDYHSELNMSSLELGDSALYFCASGLAGFGTGELFFGEGSRLTVL.

The V gene is TRBV19, the J gene TRBJ1-5; 7 bases fit TRBD1. CDR1 and CDR2 (germline): LNHDA, SQIVND (reference sequence). The CDR3 has 16 amino acids. V shed 4 bases, J shed 0 bases, and the junction held 6 bases outside the gene matches. The CDR3 protein is CASSTRGEYSNQPQHF. The CDR3 DNA is TGTGCCAGTAGTACCAGGGGGGAATATAGCAATCAGCCCCAGCATTTT.

J is TRBJ2-7 and V is TRBV7-8; 9 positions match TRBD1. This CDR3 region has 17 residues. Per germline, CDR1 SGHVS and CDR2 FQNEAQ. The J segment lost 9 bases and the V segment lost 6 bases, leaving 21 bases of the junction unmatched. CDR3 DNA sequence: TGTGCCAGCAGTTTGGGGTGGAGGACAGGGGCCCCCCTGGTGCAGTACTTC. It translates to CASSLGWRTGAPLVQYF.

The genes are TRBV29-1 and TRBJ1-5; 8 bases agree with TRBD1. The CDR3 has 12 residues. Germline V CDR1 and CDR2: SQVTM, ANQGSEA. After removal of 4 bases from V and 5 bases from J, the junction contained 1 base not matched to a gene. The CDR3 DNA sequence: TGCAGCGTTGGCAGGGGGCATCAGCCCCAGCATTTT. Translated: CSVGRGHQPQHF.

This clone came up a few times. The genes are TRBV13 and TRBJ2-7; 9 nucleotides line up with TRBD2. The germline V gene encodes CDR1 PRHDT and CDR2 FYEKMQ (reference sequence). The length of the CDR3 is 15 residues. V shed 5 bases, J shed 6 bases, and the junction held 11 bases outside the gene matches. This CDR3 is CASSISTGLASEQYF. CDR3 nucleotides: TGTGCCAGCAGCATATCCACTGGACTAGCGAGCGAGCAGTACTTC.

This clone showed up just a few times. V usage is TRBV6-4 and J usage is TRBJ2-2, with D tentatively TRBD2 (6 bases). V lost 3 bases, J lost 5 bases, and 10 bases lay in between. This CDR3 has 14 amino acids. Germline V gene sequence: CDR1 MRHNA, CDR2 SNTAGT. The CDR3: CASSESGETGELFF. In DNA, the CDR3 is TGTGCCAGCAGTGAATCGGGAGAGACCGGGGAGCTGTTTTTT.

This clone appeared once. The V gene is TRBV11-2, the J gene TRBJ2-3; D is ambiguous. The length of the CDR3 is 13 residues. Germline loops: CDR1 SGHAT, CDR2 FQNNGV. V lost 0 bases and J 5 bases, leaving 6 bases between the germline ends. As DNA, the CDR3 is TGTGCCAGCAGCTTAGATCTAGAAGATACGCAGTATTTT. Protein product: CASSLDLEDTQYF.

In its sample, this clone was seen a few times. The V call is TRBV6-6, the J call TRBJ1-2; 8 nucleotides line up with TRBD1. With 8 bases clipped from V and 7 bases from J, the junction kept 12 bases outside the gene matches. CDR1 MNHNY and CDR2 SVGAGI come from the germline V gene (reference sequence). The length of the CDR3 is 14 residues. The CDR3 here is CASGSQQGVGGYTF. The CDR3 region has the DNA TGTGCCAGCGGATCACAACAGGGGGTGGGTGGCTACACCTTC.

This clone was counted only a few times. This rearrangement joins TRBV5-4 to TRBJ2-1; 13 bases are shared with TRBD2. With V trimmed by 4 bases and J by 5 bases, 3 bases remained unmatched. Germline V gene data show CDR1 as SGHNT and CDR2 as YYREEE (reference sequence). The CDR3 covers 15 residues. The CDR3 loop reads CASSAGTSGNNEQFF. The CDR3 DNA reads as TGTGCCAGCAGCGCGGGGACTAGCGGGAACAATGAGCAGTTCTTC.